The 15 T cell receptor beta chains given below trace back to one sample, sequenced in a study of ipilimumab plus nivolumab after autologous stem cell transplantation. Assay: immunoSEQ multiplex PCR; the TCRdb copy retains only in-frame clones and omits some. The table lists over 75,000 clones, around 80% of them singletons, with under 2.5% in the top ten. The material was PBMCs, obtained in a trial of ipilimumab plus nivolumab as post-transplant consolidation. The receptors originated from a male donor with diffuse large B-cell lymphoma.

V usage is TRBV29-1 and J usage is TRBJ2-2, with unresolved D. From germline, CDR1 is SQVTM and CDR2 ANQGSEA. The CDR3 length is 12 residues. Trimming cost V 5 bases and J 4 bases, with 8 bases left between them. This CDR3 reads CSVFYSTGELFF. The CDR3 DNA follows: TGCAGCGTTTTTTACAGCACCGGGGAGCTGTTTTTT.

This clone was detected a few times. This sequence joins TRBV12-5 and TRBJ1-1, with TRBD1 matching 7 bases. Germline loops: CDR1 LGHNT, CDR2 FRNRAP. The CDR3 covers 13 residues. The junction had 4 bases not matched to a gene; V was cut back by 6 bases and J by 3 bases. The CDR3: CASGTQGDTEAFF. The CDR3 nucleotides are TGTGCTAGTGGCACCCAGGGGGACACTGAAGCTTTCTTT. Using reference TRBV12-5 and TRBJ1-1 for the parts outside the CDR3, the full variable domain is DARVTQTPRHKVTEMGQEVTMRCQPILGHNTVFWYRQTMMQGLELLAYFRNRAPLDDSGMPKDRFSAEMPDATLATLKIQPSEPRDSAVYFCASGTQGDTEAFFGQGTRLTVV.

This rearrangement joins TRBV11-3 to TRBJ1-3; D is perhaps TRBD1 (5 bases). Germline loops: CDR1 SGHNT, CDR2 YENEEA. V lost 2 bases and J lost 1, with 9 bases in between. This CDR3 contains 15 residues. The CDR3 reads CASSLYGGSGNTIYF. In DNA, the CDR3 is TGTGCCAGCAGCTTATACGGGGGTTCTGGAAACACCATATATTTT. Supplemented by reference TRBV11-3 and TRBJ1-3, the full variable domain reads EAGVVQSPRYKIIEKKQPVAFWCNPISGHNTLYWYLQNLGQGPELLIRYENEEAVDDSQLPKDRFSAERLKGVDSTLKIQPAELGDSAVYLCASSLYGGSGNTIYFGEGSWLTVV.

The genes are TRBV7-2 and TRBJ1-4, with 8 bases identical to TRBD1. The germline gives CDR1 SGHTA, CDR2 FQGNSA. The CDR3 loop spans 14 amino acids. Unmatched junction bases numbered 4, after V lost 5 bases and J lost 5 bases. The CDR3 DNA reads TGTGCCAGCAGCCAACAGGGGGGGAATGAAAAACTGTTTTTT. Translation: CASSQQGGNEKLFF.

The rearrangement joins TRBV7-9 to TRBJ1-3; 9 bases fit TRBD1. The CDR3 covers 17 residues. Unmatched junction bases numbered 8, after V lost 5 bases and J lost 0 bases. Germline V lookup: CDR1 SEHNR, CDR2 FQNEAQ (reference sequence). Here the CDR3 DNA reads TGTGCCAGCAGCACGGACAGGGGACAGAGCTCTGGAAACACCATATATTTT. This codes for CASSTDRGQSSGNTIYF. The whole variable domain, filled in from reference TRBV7-9 and TRBJ1-3, reads DTGVSQNPRHKITKRGQNVTFRCDPISEHNRLYWYRQTLGQGPEFLTYFQNEAQLEKSRLLSDRFSAERPKGSFSTLEIQRTEQGDSAMYLCASSTDRGQSSGNTIYFGEGSWLTVV.

The chain is built from TRBV9 and TRBJ1-4; D is possibly TRBD1 (5 bases). V was clipped by 3 bases and J by 5 bases, with 14 bases between them. The germline V gene has CDR1 SGDLS and CDR2 YYNGEE. This CDR3 is built from 15 residues. The CDR3 reads CASSDSRGANEKLFF. The DNA for the CDR3 is TGTGCCAGCAGCGACAGTCGAGGGGCGAATGAAAAACTGTTTTTT.

This chain connects TRBV7-9 to TRBJ2-5; the match to TRBD1 covers 10 bases. The CDR3 is made up of 16 amino acids. Trimming removed 3 bases from V and 5 bases from J; junction bases left unmatched: 9. Looked up from germline, CDR1 is SEHNR and CDR2 is FQNEAQ (reference sequence). In DNA form, the CDR3 reads TGTGCCAGCAGCTTCAGGGGACAGGGGCGCAAGGAGACCCAGTACTTC. It specifies CASSFRGQGRKETQYF. The whole variable domain, remainder taken from reference TRBV7-9 and TRBJ2-5, is DTGVSQNPRHKITKRGQNVTFRCDPISEHNRLYWYRQTLGQGPEFLTYFQNEAQLEKSRLLSDRFSAERPKGSFSTLEIQRTEQGDSAMYLCASSFRGQGRKETQYFGPGTRLLVL.

This clone appeared a single time. V and J are TRBV5-1 and TRBJ2-5; tentative D call: TRBD2 (5 bases). CDR1 and CDR2 (germline): SGHRS, YFSETQ. Deletions cut 5 bases from V and 7 bases from J, with 12 bases between. CDR3 length: 12 residues. CDR3 loop: CASSLPEGTQYF. The CDR3, as DNA: TGCGCCAGCAGTCTCCCTGAGGGGACCCAGTACTTC.

The V call is TRBV19, the J call TRBJ2-6, with D perhaps matching TRBD1 (5 bases). The V end was cut by 5 bases, the J end by 4 bases, with 15 bases between. In germline, CDR1 is LNHDA, CDR2 SQIVND (reference sequence). The CDR3 length is 16 residues. The CDR3 DNA reads as TGTGCCAGTAGTTCCCGATCAGGGTTCGGGGCCAACGTCCTGACTTTC. It translates to CASSSRSGFGANVLTF. Drawing the rest from reference TRBV19 and TRBJ2-6, the complete variable domain is DGGITQSPKYLFRKEGQNVTLSCEQNLNHDAMYWYRQDPGQGLRLIYYSQIVNDFQKGDIAEGYSVSREKKESFPLTVTSAQKNPTAFYLCASSSRSGFGANVLTFGAGSRLTVL.

This clone was seen a handful of times. The chain has TRBV28 and TRBJ1-2; a possible D gene is TRBD1 (6 bases). The V gene lost 6 bases and the J gene lost 7 bases, with 9 bases spanning the gap. Looked up from germline, CDR1 is MDHEN and CDR2 is SYDVKM. CDR3 size: 11 residues. In DNA form, the CDR3 reads TGTGCCAGCAGCCCAGGGGTTGGCTACACCTTC. It is translated as CASSPGVGYTF.

The V call is TRBV5-1, the J call TRBJ2-2; the D call may be TRBD1 or TRBD2 (7 bases each). CDR1 is SGHRS and CDR2 is YFSETQ in the germline V gene. The CDR3 totals 15 residues. The V end was cut by 3 bases, the J end by 2 bases, with 11 bases between. The CDR3 region is CASSWGGGNTGELFF. CDR3 coding DNA: TGCGCCAGCAGCTGGGGAGGGGGCAACACCGGGGAGCTGTTTTTT.

This chain connects TRBV19 to TRBJ1-2; the D is unclear. Germline V CDR1 and CDR2: LNHDA, SQIVND (reference sequence). The CDR3 sequence is 14 residues long. The V gene lost 7 bases and the J gene lost 2 bases, with 14 bases spanning the gap. The CDR3 nucleotides are TGTGCCAGTAAACGAGGGCAGACAAACTATGGCTACACCTTC. It codes for CASKRGQTNYGYTF.

The chain uses TRBV7-2 and TRBJ2-7; D is ambiguous. From germline, CDR1 is SGHTA and CDR2 FQGNSA. Between the trimmed V and J ends, which lost 1 base and 6 bases, there was a span of 7 bases. The CDR3 covers 12 residues. Here the CDR3 reads CASSLVLFEQYF. In DNA form, the CDR3 reads TGTGCCAGCAGCTTAGTCTTATTCGAGCAGTACTTC.

The genes are TRBV5-1 and TRBJ2-3; weak D call: TRBD1 (5 bases). The CDR3 extends over 15 amino acids. Trimming cost V 6 bases and J 2 bases, with 16 bases left between them. Per germline, CDR1 SGHRS and CDR2 YFSETQ. The CDR3 here is CASTSQGITTDTQYF. The CDR3 DNA reads TGCGCCAGCACCAGTCAGGGTATTACCACAGATACGCAGTATTTT.

The table lists this clone with a few counts. The rearrangement uses TRBV6-5 and TRBJ1-2; D might be TRBD1 (6 bases). Trimming cost V 1 base and J 7 bases, with 10 bases left between them. The CDR3 sequence is 13 residues long. CDR1 is MNHEY and CDR2 is SVGAGI in the germline V gene. In nucleotides, the CDR3 is TGTGCCAGCAGTTACTACAGGGCAGGTGGCTACACCTTC. Translating gives CASSYYRAGGYTF.